These T cell receptor beta chains were read from a single sample in a study of blood T cell repertoires in COVID-19. Clones were sequenced by immunoSEQ multiplex PCR, and TCRdb holds only the in-frame ones, with some missing. This repertoire shows more than 250,000 clones, approximately 85% found once; its top ten account for 4.5% to 6%. The sample consisted of peripheral blood. These receptors were taken from a man between 50 and 59 years old with active or convalescent COVID-19. The CDR3 runs from the conserved cysteine through the conserved F or W. The D gene is left open where the match is weak. Clone size, where shown, is once, few, many, or a class for clones that have expanded.

clone_size	v_call	j_call	d_call	cdr3_aa	cdr3_nt
.	TRBV3-1/TRBV3-2	TRBJ1-4	TRBD1	CASSHRGVDEKLFF	TGTGCCAGCAGCCACAGGGGGGTGGATGAAAAACTGTTTTTT
.	TRBV18	TRBJ2-7	.	CASSPSTGRSAYEQYF	TGTGCCAGCTCACCCTCCACAGGGCGCAGCGCCTACGAGCAGTACTTC
.	TRBV19	TRBJ2-1	TRBD2	CASSMVTPAGEYNEQFF	TGTGCCAGTAGTATGGTGACCCCAGCGGGAGAATACAATGAGCAGTTCTTC
.	TRBV5-6	TRBJ2-7	TRBD2	CASSLEPVYGRALSEQYF	TGTGCCAGCAGCTTGGAACCGGTTTACGGGAGGGCCTTAAGCGAGCAGTACTTC
.	TRBV5-1	TRBJ2-7	TRBD1	CASSLEYRGAGEQYF	TGCGCCAGCAGCTTGGAATACAGGGGAGCAGGCGAGCAGTACTTC
.	TRBV5-6	TRBJ1-6	.	CASSSAMSYNSPLHF	TGTGCCAGCAGCTCCGCGATGTCATATAATTCACCCCTCCACTTT
.	TRBV19	TRBJ1-1	TRBD1	CASSIGMSGTANTEAFF	TGTGCCAGTAGTATAGGGATGTCCGGGACAGCTAACACTGAAGCTTTCTTT
.	TRBV6-2/TRBV6-3	TRBJ2-5	TRBD2	CASSYSSWSSGDKQRETQYF	TGTGCCAGCAGTTACTCGAGCTGGTCTAGCGGCGACAAGCAAAGAGAGACCCAGTACTTC
.	TRBV11-2	TRBJ2-1	TRBD2	CASTRRTSERTSSYNEQFF	TGTGCCAGCACCCGACGGACTAGCGAGAGAACGAGCTCCTACAATGAGCAGTTCTTC
once	TRBV24-1	TRBJ2-2	TRBD1	CASRGPTGELFF	TGTGCCAGTAGGGGGCCGACCGGGGAGCTGTTTTTT
.	TRBV13	TRBJ2-7	.	CASSLGRRRGYYEQYF	TGTGCCAGCAGCTTAGGCCGAAGACGGGGGTACTACGAGCAGTACTTC
.	TRBV24-1	TRBJ2-2	.	CATSDARGGGRGRDTGELFF	TGTGCCACCAGTGATGCTCGAGGAGGGGGCAGGGGTAGGGACACCGGGGAGCTGTTTTTT
once	TRBV10-3	TRBJ2-2	.	CAISSGTANTGELFF	TGTGCCATCAGTTCCGGGACTGCGAACACCGGGGAGCTGTTTTTT
.	TRBV2	TRBJ1-6	.	CASSPGWGGNSPLHF	TGTGCCAGCAGTCCGGGGTGGGGGGGTAATTCACCCCTCCACTTT
.	TRBV7-8	TRBJ2-3	.	CASSLEDYGRTDTQYF	TGTGCCAGCAGCCTCGAGGACTACGGACGAACAGATACGCAGTATTTT
once	TRBV25-1	TRBJ2-3	TRBD2	CASRGLAGNTDTQYF	TGTGCCAGCAGAGGACTAGCGGGTAACACAGATACGCAGTATTTT
few	TRBV5-6	TRBJ1-5	.	CASSFDRNQPQHF	TGTGCCAGCAGCTTCGACAGGAATCAGCCCCAGCATTTT
.	TRBV3-1/TRBV3-2	TRBJ1-2	TRBD1	CASSQAGTGGGYGYTF	TGTGCCAGCAGCCAAGCCGGGACAGGGGGCGGCTATGGCTACACCTTC
.	TRBV27	TRBJ1-2	TRBD1	CASSSGQGKFYGYTF	TGTGCCAGCAGTTCTGGACAGGGGAAATTCTATGGCTACACCTTC
.	TRBV27	TRBJ2-3	.	CASSYRDTQYF	TGTGCCAGCAGCTACAGAGATACGCAGTATTTT